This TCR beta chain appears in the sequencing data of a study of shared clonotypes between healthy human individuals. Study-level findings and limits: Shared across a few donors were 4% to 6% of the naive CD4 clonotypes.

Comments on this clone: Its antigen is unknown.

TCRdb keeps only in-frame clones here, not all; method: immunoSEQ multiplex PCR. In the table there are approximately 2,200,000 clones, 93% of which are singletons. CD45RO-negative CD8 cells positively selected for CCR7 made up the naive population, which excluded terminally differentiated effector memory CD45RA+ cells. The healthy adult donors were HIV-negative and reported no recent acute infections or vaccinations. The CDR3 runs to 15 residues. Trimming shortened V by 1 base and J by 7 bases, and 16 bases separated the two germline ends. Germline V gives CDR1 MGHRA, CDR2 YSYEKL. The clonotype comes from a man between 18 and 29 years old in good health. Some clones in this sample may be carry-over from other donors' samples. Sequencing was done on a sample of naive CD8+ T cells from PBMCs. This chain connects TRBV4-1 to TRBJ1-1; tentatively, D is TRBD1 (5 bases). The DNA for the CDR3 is TGCGCCAGCAGCCAAGGGACCGGGGCCTACCGTGAAGCTTTCTTT. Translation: CASSQGTGAYREAFF.